A selection of T cell receptor beta chains follows, all from one sample in a study of cytomegalovirus exposure and HLA in healthy donors. TCRdb's table, derived via immunoSEQ multiplex PCR, lists solely in-frame clones and lacks some. Of about 54,000 clones in the sample, roughly 90% were seen once. Specimen: PBMCs. These receptors all come from a woman aged 18-29 years in good health and CMV-seropositive. CDR3s include the opening cysteine and the closing phenylalanine or tryptophan. A D gene is named only where the DNA matches it firmly. Clone size appears in some rows only: once, few, many, or a class for an expanded clone.

V gene: TRBV4-2
clone size: .
J gene: TRBJ1-1
D gene: TRBD1
CDR3 protein: CASSHTGGQRAFF
CDR3 DNA: TGTGCCAGCAGCCATACAGGGGGCCAGAGGGCTTTCTTT

V gene: TRBV5-4
clone size: .
J gene: TRBJ2-5
D gene: .
CDR3 protein: CASSLVGAEETQYF
CDR3 DNA: TGTGCCAGCAGCTTGGTAGGGGCAGAAGAGACCCAGTACTTC

V gene: TRBV5-1
clone size: .
J gene: TRBJ1-1
D gene: .
CDR3 protein: CASSLDGGKNTEAFF
CDR3 DNA: TGCGCCAGCAGCTTGGATGGCGGGAAGAACACTGAAGCTTTCTTT

V gene: TRBV6-6
clone size: .
J gene: TRBJ2-7
D gene: .
CDR3 protein: CASSYSRGGNYEQYF
CDR3 DNA: TGTGCCAGCAGTTACTCGAGAGGGGGAAACTACGAGCAGTACTTC

V gene: TRBV15
clone size: .
J gene: TRBJ2-5
D gene: TRBD1
CDR3 protein: CATSDRIGTAQETQYF
CDR3 DNA: TGTGCCACCAGCGATCGAATTGGGACAGCCCAAGAGACCCAGTACTTC

V gene: TRBV2
clone size: .
J gene: TRBJ1-1
D gene: .
CDR3 protein: CASSVQGRPNTEAFF
CDR3 DNA: TGTGCCAGCAGTGTCCAAGGCAGGCCGAACACTGAAGCTTTCTTT

V gene: TRBV5-1
clone size: .
J gene: TRBJ2-3
D gene: TRBD2
CDR3 protein: CASSSPVGLAGGQADTQYF
CDR3 DNA: TGCGCCAGCAGCTCCCCGGTCGGACTAGCGGGGGGGCAGGCAGATACGCAGTATTTT

V gene: TRBV4-2
clone size: .
J gene: TRBJ1-3
D gene: .
CDR3 protein: CASSSGGSGNTIYF
CDR3 DNA: TGTGCCAGCAGCTCCGGGGGGTCTGGAAACACCATATATTTT

V gene: TRBV11-1
clone size: .
J gene: TRBJ2-1
D gene: TRBD2
CDR3 protein: CASSLTSGGNNEQFF
CDR3 DNA: TGTGCCAGCAGCCTGACTAGCGGGGGTAACAATGAGCAGTTCTTC

V gene: TRBV28
clone size: .
J gene: TRBJ2-7
D gene: .
CDR3 protein: CASSLQGSGVPYEQYF
CDR3 DNA: TGTGCCAGCAGTTTACAGGGGTCAGGGGTCCCCTACGAGCAGTACTTC

V gene: TRBV7-2
clone size: .
J gene: TRBJ2-1
D gene: TRBD2
CDR3 protein: CASSLLAGGNEQFF
CDR3 DNA: TGTGCCAGCAGCTTGCTAGCGGGGGGCAATGAGCAGTTCTTC

V gene: TRBV5-1
clone size: .
J gene: TRBJ2-1
D gene: .
CDR3 protein: CASSQPTSLRNEQFF
CDR3 DNA: TGCGCCAGCAGCCAGCCGACTAGTCTTCGCAATGAGCAGTTCTTC

V gene: TRBV27
clone size: .
J gene: TRBJ2-7
D gene: TRBD1
CDR3 protein: CASSDREIPYEQYF
CDR3 DNA: TGTGCCAGCAGCGACAGGGAAATACCCTACGAGCAGTACTTC

V gene: TRBV19
clone size: few
J gene: TRBJ1-2
D gene: TRBD1
CDR3 protein: CASSIRDRSYGYTF
CDR3 DNA: TGTGCCAGTAGTATTCGGGACAGAAGCTATGGCTACACCTTC

V gene: TRBV30
clone size: .
J gene: TRBJ2-5
D gene: .
CDR3 protein: CAWSPRVPVAGTQYF
CDR3 DNA: TGTGCCTGGAGTCCTCGCGTCCCGGTGGCGGGGACCCAGTACTTC

V gene: TRBV28
clone size: .
J gene: TRBJ2-5
D gene: .
CDR3 protein: CASQGETQYF
CDR3 DNA: TGTGCCAGCCAGGGTGAGACCCAGTACTTC

V gene: TRBV6-6
clone size: .
J gene: TRBJ2-5
D gene: .
CDR3 protein: CASSYPVRETQYF
CDR3 DNA: TGTGCCAGCAGTTACCCAGTTCGAGAGACCCAGTACTTC

V gene: TRBV28
clone size: .
J gene: TRBJ1-3
D gene: TRBD1
CDR3 protein: CASSSSGTGADTIYF
CDR3 DNA: TGTGCCAGCAGTTCATCCGGGACAGGGGCCGATACCATATATTTT

V gene: TRBV2
clone size: .
J gene: TRBJ2-1
D gene: TRBD2
CDR3 protein: CASRRLAGGRNEQFF
CDR3 DNA: TGTGCCAGCAGAAGACTAGCGGGGGGGCGCAATGAGCAGTTCTTC

V gene: TRBV7-8
clone size: few
J gene: TRBJ1-6
D gene: TRBD1
CDR3 protein: CASSADRGNSPLHF
CDR3 DNA: TGTGCCAGCAGCGCCGACAGGGGGAATTCACCCCTCCACTTT

V gene: TRBV15
clone size: .
J gene: TRBJ2-1
D gene: TRBD2
CDR3 protein: CATSSLGGTIRGNEQFF
CDR3 DNA: TGTGCCACCAGCAGCCTGGGCGGGACTATCCGAGGGAATGAGCAGTTCTTC

V gene: TRBV5-1
clone size: .
J gene: TRBJ2-1
D gene: TRBD2
CDR3 protein: CASSLALPSGQDEQFF
CDR3 DNA: TGCGCCAGCAGCTTGGCCCTGCCTAGCGGACAAGATGAGCAGTTCTTC

V gene: TRBV7-6
clone size: .
J gene: TRBJ2-7
D gene: .
CDR3 protein: CASSLDGDSFEQYF
CDR3 DNA: TGTGCCAGCAGCTTAGACGGGGATAGTTTCGAGCAGTACTTC

V gene: TRBV4-3
clone size: once
J gene: TRBJ2-7
D gene: .
CDR3 protein: CASSQGRGRGYEQYF
CDR3 DNA: TGCGCCAGCAGCCAAGGCCGTGGTCGGGGCTACGAGCAGTACTTC

V gene: TRBV6-6
clone size: .
J gene: TRBJ2-2
D gene: TRBD1
CDR3 protein: CASSSTGARSGELFF
CDR3 DNA: TGTGCCAGCAGTTCGACAGGGGCTAGAAGCGGGGAGCTGTTTTTT

V gene: TRBV6-5
clone size: .
J gene: TRBJ1-5
D gene: TRBD1
CDR3 protein: CASSPGTAQPQHF
CDR3 DNA: TGTGCCAGCAGTCCTGGGACAGCTCAGCCCCAGCATTTT

V gene: TRBV21-1
clone size: .
J gene: TRBJ2-1
D gene: .
CDR3 protein: CASSTKGQGLNEQFF
CDR3 DNA: TGTGCCAGCAGCACAAAGGGACAGGGGTTGAATGAGCAGTTCTTC

V gene: TRBV5-3
clone size: .
J gene: TRBJ1-5
D gene: .
CDR3 protein: CARKVLGQFNSNQPQHF
CDR3 DNA: TGTGCCAGAAAGGTCCTGGGGCAGTTCAATAGCAATCAGCCCCAGCATTTT

V gene: TRBV30
clone size: .
J gene: TRBJ1-5
D gene: .
CDR3 protein: CAWRGTGNQPQHF
CDR3 DNA: TGTGCCTGGAGAGGTACAGGGAATCAGCCCCAGCATTTT

V gene: TRBV11-2
clone size: .
J gene: TRBJ2-3
D gene: .
CDR3 protein: CASSLAGTDTQYF
CDR3 DNA: TGTGCCAGCAGCTTAGCGGGCACAGATACGCAGTATTTT

V gene: TRBV27
clone size: .
J gene: TRBJ1-6
D gene: .
CDR3 protein: CASSLSFRQVPTRIDSPLHF
CDR3 DNA: TGTGCCAGCAGTTTAAGTTTCCGACAGGTCCCTACACGTATTGATTCACCCCTCCACTTT

V gene: TRBV30
clone size: once
J gene: TRBJ2-4
D gene: TRBD1
CDR3 protein: CAWSDRGLENIQYF
CDR3 DNA: TGTGCCTGGTCGGACAGGGGGCTCGAAAACATTCAGTACTTC

V gene: TRBV18
clone size: .
J gene: TRBJ2-2
D gene: .
CDR3 protein: CASSAGGRATGELFF
CDR3 DNA: TGTGCCAGCTCTGCCGGCGGCAGGGCTACCGGGGAGCTGTTTTTT

V gene: TRBV27
clone size: once
J gene: TRBJ1-2
D gene: TRBD1
CDR3 protein: CASSSPGQGGGYTF
CDR3 DNA: TGTGCCAGCAGCTCTCCGGGACAGGGAGGTGGCTACACCTTC

V gene: TRBV11-2
clone size: .
J gene: TRBJ1-4
D gene: TRBD1
CDR3 protein: CASSQIGAHTGAWDEKLFF
CDR3 DNA: TGTGCCAGCAGCCAAATAGGGGCCCATACAGGGGCATGGGATGAAAAACTGTTTTTT

V gene: TRBV6-5
clone size: .
J gene: TRBJ1-1
D gene: TRBD1
CDR3 protein: CASSYSPGQFTEAFF
CDR3 DNA: TGTGCCAGCAGTTACTCCCCGGGACAGTTTACTGAAGCTTTCTTT

V gene: TRBV19
clone size: .
J gene: TRBJ2-1
D gene: TRBD2
CDR3 protein: CASSIARLAGGGNEQFF
CDR3 DNA: TGTGCCAGTAGTATAGCCCGACTAGCGGGGGGTGGTAATGAGCAGTTCTTC

V gene: TRBV7-9
clone size: .
J gene: TRBJ1-2
D gene: .
CDR3 protein: CASSLGFGGAEDYGYTF
CDR3 DNA: TGTGCCAGCAGCTTGGGGTTTGGGGGCGCCGAGGACTATGGCTACACCTTC

V gene: TRBV5-1
clone size: .
J gene: TRBJ2-1
D gene: TRBD1
CDR3 protein: CASSTTGPPTYNEQFF
CDR3 DNA: TGCGCCAGCAGCACGACAGGGCCACCTACCTACAATGAGCAGTTCTTC

V gene: TRBV9
clone size: .
J gene: TRBJ2-7
D gene: .
CDR3 protein: CASSRQRSSYEQYF
CDR3 DNA: TGTGCCAGCTCTAGACAGAGAAGCTCCTACGAGCAGTACTTC

V gene: TRBV6-5
clone size: .
J gene: TRBJ1-1
D gene: .
CDR3 protein: CASSYSGGTGTEAFF
CDR3 DNA: TGTGCCAGCAGTTACTCGGGAGGGACCGGCACTGAAGCTTTCTTT

V gene: TRBV7-9
clone size: .
J gene: TRBJ1-1
D gene: .
CDR3 protein: CASSPGWGGEAFF
CDR3 DNA: TGTGCCAGCAGCCCCGGGTGGGGGGGTGAAGCTTTCTTT

V gene: TRBV4-3
clone size: .
J gene: TRBJ2-1
D gene: .
CDR3 protein: CASSQESGDEQFF
CDR3 DNA: TGCGCCAGCAGCCAAGAGTCCGGAGACGAGCAGTTCTTC

V gene: TRBV27
clone size: .
J gene: TRBJ1-1
D gene: TRBD1
CDR3 protein: CASRRAGGQGKDTEAFF
CDR3 DNA: TGTGCCAGCAGACGCGCGGGGGGACAGGGGAAGGACACTGAAGCTTTCTTT

V gene: TRBV5-5
clone size: .
J gene: TRBJ2-7
D gene: .
CDR3 protein: CASSGDRYEQYF
CDR3 DNA: TGTGCCAGCAGCGGAGACAGGTACGAGCAGTACTTC

V gene: TRBV28
clone size: .
J gene: TRBJ2-5
D gene: .
CDR3 protein: CASRETQYF
CDR3 DNA: TGTGCCAGCCGGGAGACCCAGTACTTC

V gene: TRBV7-3
clone size: .
J gene: TRBJ1-1
D gene: .
CDR3 protein: CASSPGPPGMNTEAFF
CDR3 DNA: TGTGCCAGCAGCCCGGGTCCCCCGGGGATGAACACTGAAGCTTTCTTT

V gene: TRBV11-3
clone size: .
J gene: TRBJ2-7
D gene: TRBD1
CDR3 protein: CASSPAYGDRIYYEQYF
CDR3 DNA: TGTGCCAGCAGCCCCGCGTACGGGGACAGGATATACTACGAGCAGTACTTC

V gene: TRBV7-9
clone size: .
J gene: TRBJ1-6
D gene: TRBD1
CDR3 protein: CASSNHRTGNYNSPLHF
CDR3 DNA: TGTGCCAGCAGCAACCATCGGACAGGGAACTATAATTCACCCCTCCACTTT

V gene: TRBV30
clone size: once
J gene: TRBJ1-4
D gene: .
CDR3 protein: CAWSSGGRLGLELFF
CDR3 DNA: TGTGCCTGGAGTAGCGGGGGACGCTTGGGGCTGGAACTGTTTTTT

V gene: TRBV5-1
clone size: .
J gene: TRBJ1-3
D gene: .
CDR3 protein: CASSLGQSGNTIYF
CDR3 DNA: TGCGCCAGCAGCTTGGGCCAGTCTGGAAACACCATATATTTT

V gene: TRBV5-1
clone size: .
J gene: TRBJ2-5
D gene: .
CDR3 protein: CASSLGGQETQYF
CDR3 DNA: TGCGCCAGCAGCTTGGGAGGTCAAGAGACCCAGTACTTC

V gene: TRBV4-3
clone size: .
J gene: TRBJ1-2
D gene: TRBD1
CDR3 protein: CASSQDRGQAHEGYTF
CDR3 DNA: TGCGCCAGCAGCCAAGATAGGGGACAGGCTCACGAGGGCTACACCTTC

V gene: TRBV19
clone size: .
J gene: TRBJ1-2
D gene: TRBD1
CDR3 protein: CASSPRTGEGYGYTF
CDR3 DNA: TGTGCCAGTAGTCCTCGGACAGGGGAGGGCTATGGCTACACCTTC

V gene: TRBV4-1
clone size: once
J gene: TRBJ2-1
D gene: .
CDR3 protein: CASSQRQRSSYNEQFF
CDR3 DNA: TGCGCCAGCAGCCAACGACAGAGGAGCTCCTACAATGAGCAGTTCTTC

V gene: TRBV30
clone size: .
J gene: TRBJ1-1
D gene: TRBD1
CDR3 protein: CAWSMTGGYGSVNTEAFF
CDR3 DNA: TGTGCCTGGAGTATGACAGGGGGCTACGGATCCGTGAACACTGAAGCTTTCTTT

V gene: TRBV28
clone size: .
J gene: TRBJ1-2
D gene: .
CDR3 protein: CASSWNRWEGDYGYTF
CDR3 DNA: TGTGCCAGCAGTTGGAACAGGTGGGAAGGGGACTATGGCTACACCTTC

V gene: TRBV5-1
clone size: .
J gene: TRBJ2-1
D gene: TRBD2
CDR3 protein: CASSARGTSGGTSYNEQFF
CDR3 DNA: TGCGCCAGCAGCGCTAGGGGGACTAGCGGGGGGACCTCGTACAATGAGCAGTTCTTC

V gene: TRBV30
clone size: once
J gene: TRBJ1-6
D gene: TRBD1
CDR3 protein: CAWSTTGDRVAFQPPLHF
CDR3 DNA: TGTGCCTGGAGTACGACAGGGGACAGGGTTGCCTTCCAGCCACCCCTCCACTTT

V gene: TRBV27
clone size: .
J gene: TRBJ2-3
D gene: TRBD2
CDR3 protein: CASSAYGLAGGTSTDTQYF
CDR3 DNA: TGTGCCAGCAGTGCGTACGGACTAGCGGGGGGAACTAGCACAGATACGCAGTATTTT